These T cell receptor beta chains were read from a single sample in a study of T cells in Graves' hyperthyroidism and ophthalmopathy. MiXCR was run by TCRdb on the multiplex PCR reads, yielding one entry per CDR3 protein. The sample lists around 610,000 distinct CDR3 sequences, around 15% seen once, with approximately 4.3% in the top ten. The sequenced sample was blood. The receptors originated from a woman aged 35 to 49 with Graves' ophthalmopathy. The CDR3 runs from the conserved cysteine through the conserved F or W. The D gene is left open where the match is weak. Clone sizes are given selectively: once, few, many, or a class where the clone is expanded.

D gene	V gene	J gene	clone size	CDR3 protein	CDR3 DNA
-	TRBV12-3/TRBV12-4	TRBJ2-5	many	CASRASSRDQETQYF	TGTGCCAGCAGGGCCTCATCGAGGGACCAAGAGACCCAGTACTTC
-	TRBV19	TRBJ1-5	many	CASSKDTSNQPQHF	TGTGCCAGTAGTAAGGACACTAGCAATCAGCCCCAGCATTTT
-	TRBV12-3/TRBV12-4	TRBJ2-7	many	CASRSLDQFHEQYF	TGTGCCAGCAGATCCCTAGATCAGTTCCACGAGCAGTACTTC
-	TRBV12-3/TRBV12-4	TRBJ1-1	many	CASSLQSSRKAFF	TGTGCCAGCAGTTTACAATCATCACGAAAAGCTTTCTTT
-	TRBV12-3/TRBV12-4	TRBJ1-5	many	CASSLLGNGNQPQHF	TGTGCCAGCAGTTTATTAGGGAATGGCAATCAGCCCCAGCATTTT
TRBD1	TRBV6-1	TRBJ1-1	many	CASSEWGQGDEAFF	TGTGCCAGCAGTGAATGGGGACAGGGGGATGAAGCTTTCTTT
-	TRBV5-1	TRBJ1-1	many	CASSLDGGRTEAFF	TGCGCCAGCAGCTTAGATGGGGGGCGAACTGAAGCTTTCTTT
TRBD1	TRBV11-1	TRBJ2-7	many	CASSRLQGAYYEQYF	TGTGCCAGCAGCCGGCTGCAGGGGGCTTACTACGAGCAGTACTTC
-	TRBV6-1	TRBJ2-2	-	CASTTGVNGELFF	TGTGCCAGCACCACGGGGGTGAACGGGGAGCTGTTTTTT
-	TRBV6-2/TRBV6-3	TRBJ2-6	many	CASSRRRHSGANVLTF	TGTGCCAGCAGCCGGCGACGCCACTCTGGGGCCAACGTCCTGACTTTC
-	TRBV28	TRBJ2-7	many	CASSFGRGKSYEQYF	TGTGCCAGCAGTTTTGGCAGGGGTAAATCCTACGAGCAGTACTTC
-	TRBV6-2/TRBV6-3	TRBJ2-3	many	CASSYWSTDTQYF	TGTGCCAGCAGTTACTGGAGCACAGATACGCAGTATTTT
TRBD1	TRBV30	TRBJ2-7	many	CAWSSGTVYEQYF	TGTGCCTGGAGTTCCGGGACAGTCTACGAGCAGTACTTC
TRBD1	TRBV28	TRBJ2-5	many	CASSEQGALTLETQYF	TGTGCCAGCAGTGAGCAGGGGGCATTGACCCTAGAGACCCAGTACTTC
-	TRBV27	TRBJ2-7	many	CASSLGARNEQYF	TGTGCCAGCAGTTTAGGGGCGCGGAACGAGCAGTACTTC
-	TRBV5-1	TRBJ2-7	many	CASSLDRVRRYEQYF	TGCGCCAGCAGCTTGGACAGGGTTCGGAGGTACGAGCAGTACTTC
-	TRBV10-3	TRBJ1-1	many	CAISTGTTEAFF	TGTGCCATCAGTACAGGGACCACTGAAGCTTTCTTT
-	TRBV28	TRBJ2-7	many	CASSSTRNEQYF	TGTGCCAGCAGTTCCACTAGGAACGAGCAGTACTTC
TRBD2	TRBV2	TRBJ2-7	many	CASSDTSGYEQYF	TGTGCCAGCAGTGATACTAGCGGCTACGAGCAGTACTTC
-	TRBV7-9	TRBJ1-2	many	CASSSAGNYGYTF	TGTGCCAGCAGCTCAGCGGGGAACTATGGCTACACCTTC
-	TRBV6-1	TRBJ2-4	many	CASSELWLAKNIQYF	TGTGCCAGCAGTGAATTATGGTTAGCCAAAAACATTCAGTACTTC
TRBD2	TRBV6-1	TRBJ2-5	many	CASTGAGGRETQYF	TGTGCCAGCACCGGAGCGGGAGGTCGTGAGACCCAGTACTTC
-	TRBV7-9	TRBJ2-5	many	CASSPKSRGPHETQYF	TGTGCCAGCAGCCCCAAAAGTCGCGGGCCCCATGAGACCCAGTACTTC
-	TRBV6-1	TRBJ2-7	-	CASSEEGGASPLEQYF	TGTGCCAGCAGTGAAGAGGGGGGGGCGTCACCCCTCGAGCAGTACTTC
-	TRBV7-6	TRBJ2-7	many	CASVALVSSDEQYF	TGTGCCAGCGTGGCCCTCGTGAGCTCTGACGAGCAGTACTTC
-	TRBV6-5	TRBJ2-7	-	CASSYSRGNEQYF	TGTGCCAGCAGTTACTCTAGGGGGAACGAGCAGTACTTC
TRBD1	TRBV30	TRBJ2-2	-	CAWSRAGTANTGELFF	TGTGCCTGGAGTCGTGCCGGGACAGCTAACACCGGGGAGCTGTTTTTT
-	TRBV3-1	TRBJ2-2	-	CASSQVQGTGELFF	TGTGCCAGCAGCCAAGTTCAGGGAACCGGGGAGCTGTTTTTT
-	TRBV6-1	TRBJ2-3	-	CASSEARYSDTQYF	TGTGCCAGCAGTGAAGCCCGGTATTCAGATACGCAGTATTTT
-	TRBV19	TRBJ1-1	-	CASRAINTEAFF	TGTGCCAGTAGGGCGATTAACACTGAAGCTTTCTTT
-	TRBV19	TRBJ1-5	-	CASKGTDTDNQPQHF	TGTGCCAGTAAGGGAACGGACACAGACAATCAGCCCCAGCATTTT
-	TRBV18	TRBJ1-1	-	CASSASGAPTEAFF	TGTGCCAGCTCAGCCTCAGGGGCCCCCACTGAAGCTTTCTTT
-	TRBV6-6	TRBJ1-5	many	CASSSSDQPQHF	TGTGCCAGCAGTTCGAGTGATCAGCCCCAGCATTTT
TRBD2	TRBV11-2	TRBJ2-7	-	CASSLFVVTSEKGQYF	TGTGCCAGCAGCTTATTCGTCGTGACTAGCGAAAAGGGGCAGTACTTC
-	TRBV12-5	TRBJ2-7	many	CASGFGLYEQYF	TGTGCTAGTGGTTTCGGACTATACGAGCAGTACTTC
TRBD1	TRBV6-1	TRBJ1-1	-	CASMSDRALNTEAFF	TGTGCCAGCATGTCGGACAGGGCATTGAACACTGAAGCTTTCTTT
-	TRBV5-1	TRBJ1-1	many	CASSAERGTEAFF	TGCGCCAGCAGCGCCGAAAGGGGAACTGAAGCTTTCTTT
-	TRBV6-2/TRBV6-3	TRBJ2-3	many	CASSYLGDTQYF	TGTGCCAGCAGTTATCTCGGAGATACGCAGTATTTT
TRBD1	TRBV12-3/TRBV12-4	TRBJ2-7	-	CASSFGDRAMRNEQYF	TGTGCCAGCAGTTTTGGGGACAGGGCCATGAGAAACGAGCAGTACTTC
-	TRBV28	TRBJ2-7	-	CASSLRTISYEQYF	TGTGCCAGCAGTCTCCGGACAATCTCCTACGAGCAGTACTTC
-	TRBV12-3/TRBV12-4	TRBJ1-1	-	CASTRGGSAFF	TGTGCCAGCACCCGAGGGGGGTCTGCTTTCTTT
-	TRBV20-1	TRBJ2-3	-	CSASDETTGTQYF	TGCAGTGCTAGCGACGAGACTACAGGGACGCAGTATTTT
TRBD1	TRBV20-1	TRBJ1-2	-	CSASTGGNYGYTF	TGCAGTGCTTCGACAGGGGGTAACTATGGCTACACCTTC
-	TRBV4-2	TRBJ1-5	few	CASSQDGGHYSNQPQHF	TGTGCCAGCAGCCAAGATGGAGGGCACTATAGCAATCAGCCCCAGCATTTT
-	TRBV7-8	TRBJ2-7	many	CASSSLPEPINEQYF	TGTGCCAGCAGCTCACTCCCGGAACCTATCAACGAGCAGTACTTC
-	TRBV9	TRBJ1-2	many	CASSVSGGGYGYTF	TGTGCCAGCAGCGTATCGGGCGGGGGCTATGGCTACACCTTC
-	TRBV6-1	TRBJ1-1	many	CASGAGVAFF	TGTGCCAGCGGCGCAGGCGTGGCTTTCTTT
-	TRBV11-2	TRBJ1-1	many	CASSLVLGETTEAFF	TGTGCCAGCAGCTTAGTTCTCGGGGAGACCACTGAAGCTTTCTTT